The 15 T cell receptor beta chains below were found in one sample sequenced in a study of TIL therapy for anti-PD-1-resistant metastatic lung cancer. Time point given: pre-treatment sample, taken before nivolumab and TIL therapy. The tumor samples were excised metastases, mostly pleural nodules or supraclavicular lymph nodes. This was the immunoSEQ v3 assay. Profiling relied on immunoSEQ multiplex PCR, and the TCRdb table lists in-frame clones only, not all of them. The sample gives approximately 95,000 clones, less than 70% of which show up once; 10% to 11% is in the top ten. The material sequenced was tumor tissue, taken at baseline. All receptors come from a person aged 25-85 years with non-small cell lung cancer.

The chain employs TRBV7-8 and TRBJ2-2, with TRBD1 matching 7 bases. Germline V lookup: CDR1 SGHVS, CDR2 FQNEAQ. Trimming took 1 base from V and 3 from J; bases not matched to a gene: 8. This CDR3 has 17 residues. The CDR3 coding sequence is TGTGCCAGCAGCTTAGATAGGTCAGGGGGTGACACCGGGGAGCTGTTTTTT. Its protein product is CASSLDRSGGDTGELFF. Supplemented by reference TRBV7-8 and TRBJ2-2, the full variable domain reads GAGVSQSPRYKVAKRGQDVALRCDPISGHVSLFWYQQALGQGPEFLTYFQNEAQLDKSGLPSDRFFAERPEGSVSTLKIQRTQQEDSAVYLCASSLDRSGGDTGELFFGEGSRLTVL.

The CDR3 reads CASSEGTVSSYEQYF. DNA for the CDR3: TGTGCCAGCAGTGAGGGGACGGTGAGCTCCTACGAGCAGTACTTC. The chain joins TRBV2 to TRBJ2-7; D assignment may be TRBD1 or TRBD2 (5 bases each). The germline CDR1 and CDR2 sequences are SNHLY and FYNNEI. With 3 bases removed from V and 0 bases from J, the gap between germline ends came to 12 bases. The CDR3 loop spans 15 amino acids.

The CDR3 spells CASSLVDSVGETQYF. The CDR3, as DNA: TGCGCCAGCAGCTTGGTGGACAGCGTGGGAGAGACCCAGTACTTC. The chain couples TRBV5-1 to TRBJ2-5; weak D call: TRBD1 (6 bases). CDR1 is SGHRS, CDR2 YFSETQ, per germline. V lost 0 bases, J lost 4 bases, and 13 bases lay in between. The CDR3 is 15 amino acids.

The CDR3 loop is CASSLMETQYF. In DNA, the CDR3 is TGTGCCAGCAGCTTGATGGAGACCCAGTACTTC. The V gene is TRBV5-6, the J gene TRBJ2-5; D call uncertain. Germline V gene data show CDR1 as SGHDT and CDR2 as YYEEEE. Trimming shortened V by 1 base and J by 5 bases, and 3 bases separated the two germline ends. The CDR3 consists of 11 residues.

This clone was observed a single time. The chain employs TRBV7-9 and TRBJ1-5, with a possible D match to TRBD1 (5 bases). CDR3 length: 17 residues. Germline V gene lookup returns CDR1 SEHNR and CDR2 FQNEAQ (reference sequence). The V end lost 0 bases, the J end lost 0 bases, and 12 bases lay between the germline ends. The CDR3 nucleotides are TGTGCCAGCAGCTTAGCCCGCAGGGACTCTAGCAATCAGCCCCAGCATTTT. It is translated as CASSLARRDSSNQPQHF.

V and J are TRBV21-1 and TRBJ2-7; TRBD1, the D gene given by the table, was not confirmed from the DNA. TRBV21-1 has pseudogene status. The CDR3 loop spans 14 amino acids. The CDR3 DNA follows: TGTGCCAGCAGCAAAAGTGAGGGACACCACGAGCAGTACTTC. The encoded protein is CASSKSEGHHEQYF.

V usage is TRBV4-1 and J usage is TRBJ1-3; D unresolved. Germline CDR1 MGHRA, CDR2 YSYEKL. Trimming removed 5 bases from V and 11 bases from J, with 16 bases in between. There are 13 residues in the CDR3. CDR3 residues: CASSSPPTSPIYF. DNA for the CDR3: TGCGCCAGCAGCTCTCCACCGACCTCCCCCATATATTTT.

The gene calls are TRBV19 and TRBJ2-7; D uncertain. V gave up 0 bases and J gave up 5 bases, with 11 bases separating them. In germline, CDR1 is LNHDA, CDR2 SQIVND (reference sequence). This CDR3 comprises 14 residues. CDR3 region: CASSIDLRTDEQYF. CDR3 nucleotide sequence: TGTGCCAGTAGTATAGACCTCCGAACAGACGAGCAGTACTTC.

The V gene is TRBV3-1 (or the pseudogene TRBV3-2), the J gene TRBJ2-5; weak D call: TRBD2 (6 bases). V lost 0 bases to trimming and J lost 4 bases, with 15 bases between them. Looked up from germline, CDR1 is LGHDT and CDR2 is YNNKEL (reference sequence). This CDR3 spans 16 amino acids. CDR3 residues: CASSQDLGRAGETQYF. DNA of the CDR3: TGTGCCAGCAGCCAAGATCTCGGCCGAGCGGGAGAGACCCAGTACTTC.

This clone was detected only a few times. The chain couples TRBV4-2 to TRBJ2-3; 10 nucleotides match TRBD2. CDR1 and CDR2 from the germline V gene are LGHNA and YNFKEQ. With V trimmed by 0 bases and J by 6 bases, 6 bases remained unmatched. The CDR3 spans 16 residues. The CDR3 spells CASSQDKRGGGDTQYF. The CDR3 region has the DNA TGTGCCAGCAGCCAAGATAAGCGGGGGGGCGGGGATACGCAGTATTTT.

V usage is TRBV7-2 and J usage is TRBJ2-5, with 11 bases lining up with TRBD2. The germline gives CDR1 SGHTA, CDR2 FQGNSA. V was pared by 1 base and J by 5 bases, with 3 bases of the junction left unmatched. The CDR3 totals 15 residues. In DNA, the CDR3 is TGTGCCAGCAGCTTAGTGGCTAGCGGGAGGGAGACCCAGTACTTC. This gives the protein CASSLVASGRETQYF.

This chain connects TRBV28 to TRBJ1-5, with no clear D. Germline values: CDR1 MDHEN, CDR2 SYDVKM. CDR3 length equals 16 residues. Trimming removed 4 bases from V and 5 bases from J, with 18 bases in between. In nucleotides, the CDR3 is TGTGCCAGCAGTTCACCAGGAGAAAGTCTGTATCAGCCCCAGCATTTT. Its translation is CASSSPGESLYQPQHF.

The chain carries TRBV5-6 and TRBJ1-4, with D hard to call. CDR3 length: 13 amino acids. Trimming stripped 4 bases from V and 8 bases from J, with 12 bases between. Germline CDR1 is SGHDT and CDR2 is YYEEEE. The CDR3 nucleotides read TGTGCCAGCAGCCCTGAGCCAGGAGAAAAACTGTTTTTT. It codes for CASSPEPGEKLFF.

This chain's CDR3 is CASSLVGDEQFF. CDR3 bases: TGTGCCAGCAGCCTAGTAGGGGATGAGCAGTTCTTC. The chain couples TRBV11-3 to TRBJ2-1, with D possibly being TRBD1 (5 bases). Trimming removed 5 bases from V and 8 bases from J, with 10 bases in between. The CDR3 runs to 12 residues. Germline lookup yields CDR1 SGHNT and CDR2 YENEEA.

The chain uses TRBV7-9 and TRBJ1-3, with unresolved D. Germline V gives CDR1 SEHNR, CDR2 FQNEAQ (reference sequence). The V gene lost 4 bases and the J gene lost 2 bases, with 12 bases spanning the gap. This CDR3 comprises 15 residues. The CDR3 nucleotides read TGTGCCAGCAGCTCCGGCTATGGGGCTGGAAACACCATATATTTT. Translated: CASSSGYGAGNTIYF.